Presented here are 20 T cell receptor beta chains from one specimen sequenced in a study of blood T cell repertoires in COVID-19. The repertoire was sequenced with immunoSEQ multiplex PCR; TCRdb's copy has only in-frame clones and lacks some. The sample lists 100,000 to 150,000 clones, around 88% occurring once. Sample: peripheral blood. Receptors originate from a man between 50 and 59 years old with active or convalescent COVID-19.

V usage is TRBV13 and J usage is TRBJ1-6; 9 bases map to TRBD1. This CDR3 is 16 amino acids long. Germline V gene sequence: CDR1 PRHDT, CDR2 FYEKMQ (reference sequence). V gave up 2 bases and J gave up 10 bases; unmatched junction bases: 9. For the CDR3, the DNA is TGTGCCAGCAGCTTAAAGGTGGGACAGGGATACTCACCCCTCCACTTT. It codes for CASSLKVGQGYSPLHF.

The rearrangement joins TRBV4-1 to TRBJ2-7, with 7 bases identical to TRBD2. This CDR3 has 16 amino acids. The trim removed 0 bases at V and 3 bases at J, leaving 8 bases unmatched. Germline V gene data show CDR1 as MGHRA and CDR2 as YSYEKL. CDR3 coding DNA: TGCGCCAGCAGCCAAGAGGGGAGGGACGGTCGCTACGAGCAGTACTTC. This sequence encodes CASSQEGRDGRYEQYF.

The rearrangement links TRBV7-2 to TRBJ2-1; 10 bases are shared with TRBD1. Germline trimming cut 1 base from V and 9 bases from J; bases unmatched to any gene: 9. CDR3 length equals 16 residues. In germline, CDR1 is SGHTA, CDR2 FQGNSA. The CDR3 sequence: CASSLGLGQGVSEQFF. Written as DNA, the CDR3 is TGTGCCAGCAGCTTAGGTTTAGGACAGGGGGTAAGTGAGCAGTTCTTC. Full variable domain (remainder filled in from reference TRBV7-2 and TRBJ2-1): GAGVSQSPSNKVTEKGKDVELRCDPISGHTALYWYRQSLGQGLEFLIYFQGNSAPDKSGLPSDRFSAERTGGSVSTLTIQRTQQEDSAVYLCASSLGLGQGVSEQFFGPGTRLTVL.

This clone was observed a few times. The rearrangement uses TRBV19 and TRBJ1-6, with 7 nucleotides matching TRBD1. The CDR3 is 19 residues long. Trimming at V came to 5 bases and at J to 8 bases, leaving 21 bases not matched to a gene. CDR1 and CDR2 (germline): LNHDA, SQIVND (reference sequence). The CDR3 reads CASSSSRDRGEGFYSPLHF. As DNA, the CDR3 is TGTGCCAGTAGTTCGTCCCGGGACAGAGGAGAAGGTTTCTATTCACCCCTCCACTTT.

V and J are TRBV6-4 and TRBJ2-7; 9 nucleotides line up with TRBD1. CDR1 is MRHNA, CDR2 SNTAGT, per germline. V gave up 9 bases and J gave up 4 bases; unmatched junction bases: 4. CDR3 length: 12 amino acids. The DNA of the CDR3 is TGTGCCAGGGGACAGGGTCGGTACGAGCAGTACTTC. Amino acid sequence: CARGQGRYEQYF.

The chain is built from TRBV4-1 and TRBJ1-1, with D hard to call. The V end was cut by 1 base, the J end by 0 bases, with 6 bases between. CDR3 length: 14 amino acids. Germline CDR1 MGHRA, CDR2 YSYEKL. CDR3 loop: CASSQVSLNTEAFF. CDR3 sequence (DNA): TGCGCCAGCAGCCAAGTTAGCTTGAACACTGAAGCTTTCTTT.

The chain has TRBV2 and TRBJ2-2; the match to TRBD2 covers 7 bases. This CDR3 is 15 amino acids long. The germline V gene encodes CDR1 SNHLY and CDR2 FYNNEI. V was pared by 7 bases and J by 0 bases, with 5 bases of the junction left unmatched. CDR3 coding DNA: TGTGCCAGCACCGTAAGCGGGGCGAACACCGGGGAGCTGTTTTTT. Protein sequence: CASTVSGANTGELFF.

The gene calls are TRBV2 and TRBJ1-1, with D possibly being TRBD1 (6 bases). The CDR3 sequence is 13 residues long. CDR1 and CDR2 from the germline V gene are SNHLY and FYNNEI. V was trimmed by 4 bases and J by 0 bases, leaving 6 bases between them. The CDR3 coding sequence is TGTGCCAGCAGTGGGACAGTGAACACTGAAGCTTTCTTT. This gives the protein CASSGTVNTEAFF.

The chain combines TRBV2 with TRBJ2-3; 9 positions agree with TRBD1. Germline V gives CDR1 SNHLY, CDR2 FYNNEI. The CDR3 has 15 amino acids. V shed 6 bases, J shed 1 base, and the junction held 5 bases outside the gene matches. The CDR3 loop reads CASREQGAGTDTQYF. CDR3 sequence (DNA): TGTGCCAGCAGGGAACAGGGGGCGGGCACAGATACGCAGTATTTT.

CDR3 region: CASSLASPYQGYTF. The CDR3 nucleotides read TGTGCCAGCAGCTTGGCCTCACCATACCAGGGCTACACCTTC. This chain connects TRBV5-4 to TRBJ1-2; D is unresolved. Germline lookup yields CDR1 SGHNT and CDR2 YYREEE (reference sequence). Trimming pared 0 bases from V and 8 bases from J, leaving 14 bases between. The CDR3 totals 14 residues. Supplemented by reference TRBV5-4 and TRBJ1-2, the full variable domain reads ETGVTQSPTHLIKTRGQQVTLRCSSQSGHNTVSWYQQALGQGPQFIFQYYREEENGRGNFPPRFSGLQFPNYSSELNVNALELDDSALYLCASSLASPYQGYTFGSGTRLTVV.

This clone showed up just once. The chain links TRBV5-3 to TRBJ1-6, with D uncertain. TRBV5-3 falls under the ORF class, with uncertain function. Trimming stripped 4 bases from V and 2 bases from J, with 13 bases between. There are 16 residues in the CDR3. CDR3 sequence: CARSPRALAYNSPLHF. In nucleotides, the CDR3 is TGTGCCAGAAGCCCTCGGGCACTAGCCTATAATTCACCCCTCCACTTT.

In nucleotides, the CDR3 is TGTGCCAGCAGCCACATTAACGCCGGGACAGGGAACGAAAAACTGTTTTTT. Its translation is CASSHINAGTGNEKLFF. The rearrangement uses TRBV3-1 (or the pseudogene TRBV3-2) and TRBJ1-4; TRBD1 agrees at 9 bases. This CDR3 region has 17 residues. V shed 3 bases, J shed 8 bases, and the junction held 13 bases outside the gene matches. The germline V gene encodes CDR1 LGHDT and CDR2 YNNKEL (reference sequence).

V is TRBV7-6 and J is TRBJ2-5; no definite D call. The length of the CDR3 is 11 residues. Germline lookup yields CDR1 SGHVS and CDR2 FNYEAQ. V lost 5 bases and J lost 7, with 8 bases in between. The CDR3 bases are TGTGCCAGCAGCCCCTCGGGGACCCAGTACTTC. It is translated as CASSPSGTQYF.

This chain joins TRBV5-5 and TRBJ2-2; tentative D call: TRBD1 (6 bases). This CDR3 region has 15 residues. V lost 3 bases, J lost 9 bases, and 18 bases lay in between. Germline V gene sequence: CDR1 SGHKS, CDR2 YYEKEE (reference sequence). CDR3 residues: CASSSSGQLARELFF. CDR3 DNA sequence: TGTGCCAGCAGCTCTTCTGGACAGTTGGCCCGGGAGCTGTTTTTT.

This clone was seen a few times. This chain connects TRBV11-3 to TRBJ2-3; D ambiguous. Germline CDR1 SGHNT, CDR2 YENEEA. V was clipped by 1 base and J by 6 bases, with 8 bases between them. The CDR3 extends over 13 amino acids. In DNA form, the CDR3 reads TGTGCCAGCAGCTTAGGGAGAATCGATACGCAGTATTTT. Amino acid sequence: CASSLGRIDTQYF.

This chain links TRBV5-6 with TRBJ2-7; a possible D gene is TRBD2 (5 bases). CDR3 length: 15 residues. Germline assignment: CDR1 SGHDT and CDR2 YYEEEE. V was clipped by 0 bases and J by 2 bases, with 12 bases between them. CDR3 sequence reads: CASSLELRDPYEQYF. CDR3 nucleotides: TGTGCCAGCAGCTTGGAACTTCGGGATCCCTACGAGCAGTACTTC.

The rearrangement uses TRBV14 and TRBJ1-1; D is unresolved. From germline, CDR1 is SGHDN and CDR2 FVKESK. The CDR3 length is 17 residues. Trimming pared 0 bases from V and 5 bases from J, leaving 19 bases between. DNA for the CDR3: TGTGCCAGCAGCCAAGATAGGATTTTGCGGCGGTGGACTGAAGCTTTCTTT. Translated, it gives CASSQDRILRRWTEAFF.

The J gene is TRBJ1-2, the V gene TRBV13, with 10 bases identical to TRBD1. Losses at the gene ends were 5 bases for V and 4 bases for J; bases not matched to a gene: 4. The CDR3 sequence is 14 residues long. Germline loops: CDR1 PRHDT, CDR2 FYEKMQ (reference sequence). CDR3 protein: CASSPRDRGYGYTF. The CDR3 bases are TGTGCCAGCAGCCCCCGGGACAGGGGCTATGGCTACACCTTC.

In this sample, this clone turned up once. The rearrangement joins TRBV6-5 to TRBJ1-4; TRBD1 agrees at 7 bases. This CDR3 is built from 15 residues. Germline lookup yields CDR1 MNHEY and CDR2 SVGAGI. J lost 4 bases, V lost 5 bases, and 7 bases had no gene match. DNA for the CDR3: TGTGCCAGCAGTAGGGACAGTGACGTTAATGAAAAACTGTTTTTT. It yields the protein CASSRDSDVNEKLFF.

The chain links TRBV11-2 to TRBJ2-7; D uncertain. CDR1 is SGHAT, CDR2 FQNNGV, per germline. The CDR3 totals 12 residues. Trimming shortened V by 6 bases and J by 1 base, and 7 bases separated the two germline ends. CDR3 residues: CASRAQSYEQYF. The CDR3 DNA follows: TGTGCCAGCAGGGCACAGTCCTACGAGCAGTACTTC. The variable domain in full, completed from reference TRBV11-2 and TRBJ2-7, reads EAGVAQSPRYKIIEKRQSVAFWCNPISGHATLYWYQQILGQGPKLLIQFQNNGVVDDSQLPKDRFSAERLKGVDSTLKIQPAKLEDSAVYLCASRAQSYEQYFGPGTRLTVT.